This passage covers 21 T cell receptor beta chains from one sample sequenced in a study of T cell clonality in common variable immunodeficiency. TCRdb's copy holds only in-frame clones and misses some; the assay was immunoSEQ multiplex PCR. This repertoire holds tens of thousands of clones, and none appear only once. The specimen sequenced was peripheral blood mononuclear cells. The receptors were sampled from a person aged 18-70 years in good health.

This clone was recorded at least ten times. CDR3 residues: CASSLVGGEGSEAFF. CDR3 DNA, as far as it was read: TGTGCCAGCAGCTTAGTGGGAGGGGAAGGCTCTGAA. V usage is TRBV7-9 and J usage is TRBJ1-1; tentatively, D is TRBD1 (5 bases). The observed sequence ends 3 residues before the CDR3 terminus, with the missing tail filled in from the germline J gene. This CDR3 has 15 amino acids. CDR1 is SEHNR and CDR2 is FQNEAQ in the germline V gene (reference sequence). With 1 base removed from V and 6 bases from J, the gap between germline ends came to 15 bases. Looking up the rest from reference TRBV7-9 and TRBJ1-1 gives the full variable domain: DTGVSQNPRHKITKRGQNVTFRCDPISEHNRLYWYRQTLGQGPEFLTYFQNEAQLEKSRLLSDRFSAERPKGSFSTLEIQRTEQGDSAMYLCASSLVGGEGSEAFFGQGTRLTVV.

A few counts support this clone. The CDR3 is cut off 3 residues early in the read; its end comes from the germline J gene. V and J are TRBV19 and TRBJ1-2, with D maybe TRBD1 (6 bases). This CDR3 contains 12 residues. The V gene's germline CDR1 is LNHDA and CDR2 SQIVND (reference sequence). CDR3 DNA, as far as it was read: TGTGCCAGCAGCAGGGGCTACAATGAC. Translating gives CASSRGYND. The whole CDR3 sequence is CASSRGYNDYTF.

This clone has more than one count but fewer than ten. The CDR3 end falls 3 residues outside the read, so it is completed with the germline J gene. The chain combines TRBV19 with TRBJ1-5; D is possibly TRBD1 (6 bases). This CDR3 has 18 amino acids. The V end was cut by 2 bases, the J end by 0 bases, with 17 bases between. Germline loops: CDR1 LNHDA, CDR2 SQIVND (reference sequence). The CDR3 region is CASSIPIPGEYSNQPQHF. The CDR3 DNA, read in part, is TGTGCCAGTAGTATACCCATCCCAGGGGAATATAGCAATCAGCCC. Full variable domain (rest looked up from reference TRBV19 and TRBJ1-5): DGGITQSPKYLFRKEGQNVTLSCEQNLNHDAMYWYRQDPGQGLRLIYYSQIVNDFQKGDIAEGYSVSREKKESFPLTVTSAQKNPTAFYLCASSIPIPGEYSNQPQHFGDGTRLSIL.

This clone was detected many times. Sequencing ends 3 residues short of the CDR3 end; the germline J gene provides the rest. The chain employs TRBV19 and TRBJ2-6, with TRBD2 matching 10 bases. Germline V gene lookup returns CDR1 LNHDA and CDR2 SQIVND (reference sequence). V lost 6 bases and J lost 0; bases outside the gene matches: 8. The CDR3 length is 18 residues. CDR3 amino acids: CASSSLSGRTSGANVLTF. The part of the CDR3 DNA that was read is TGTGCCAGTAGCTCCCTTAGCGGGAGGACCTCTGGGGCCAACGTC.

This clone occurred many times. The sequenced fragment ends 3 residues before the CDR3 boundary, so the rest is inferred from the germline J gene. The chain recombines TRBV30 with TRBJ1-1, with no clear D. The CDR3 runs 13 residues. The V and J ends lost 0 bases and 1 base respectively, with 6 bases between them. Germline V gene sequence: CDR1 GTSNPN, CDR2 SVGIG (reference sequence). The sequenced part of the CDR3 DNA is TGTGCCTGGAGTGTAGCGGGGAACACTGAA. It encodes CAWSVAGNTE. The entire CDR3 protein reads CAWSVAGNTEAFF. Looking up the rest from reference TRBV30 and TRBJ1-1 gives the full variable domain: SQTIHQWPATLVQPVGSPLSLECTVEGTSNPNLYWYRQAAGRGLQLLFYSVGIGQISSEVPQNLSASRPQDRQFILSSKKLLLSDSGFYLCAWSVAGNTEAFFGQGTRLTVV.

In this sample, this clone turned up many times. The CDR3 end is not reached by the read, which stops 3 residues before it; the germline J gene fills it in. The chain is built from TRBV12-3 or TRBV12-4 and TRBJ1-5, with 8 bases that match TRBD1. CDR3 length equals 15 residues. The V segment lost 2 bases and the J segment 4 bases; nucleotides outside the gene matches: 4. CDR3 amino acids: CASSLQGAINQPQHF. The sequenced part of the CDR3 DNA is TGTGCCAGCAGTTTACAGGGGGCTATTAATCAGCCC.

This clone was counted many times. The CDR3 here is CASSLVGRGYEQYF. CDR3 bases read: TGTGCCAGCAGCTTAGTAGGGCGGGGTTACGAG. The chain uses TRBV11-2 and TRBJ2-7; tentative D call: TRBD2 (6 bases). The read finishes 3 residues shy of the CDR3 end, and the germline J gene is used to complete it. There are 14 residues in the CDR3. Trimming removed 1 base at V and 4 bases at J, with 11 bases between. The germline V gene encodes CDR1 SGHAT and CDR2 FQNNGV.

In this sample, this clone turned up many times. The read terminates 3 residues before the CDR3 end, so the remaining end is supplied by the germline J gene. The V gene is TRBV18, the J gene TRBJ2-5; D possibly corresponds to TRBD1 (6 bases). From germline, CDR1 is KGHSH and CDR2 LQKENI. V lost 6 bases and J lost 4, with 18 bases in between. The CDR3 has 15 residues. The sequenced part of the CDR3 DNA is TGTGCCAGCTCCCCGGATGGACAGTCTCTAGAGACC. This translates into CASSPDGQSLET. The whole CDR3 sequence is CASSPDGQSLETQYF.

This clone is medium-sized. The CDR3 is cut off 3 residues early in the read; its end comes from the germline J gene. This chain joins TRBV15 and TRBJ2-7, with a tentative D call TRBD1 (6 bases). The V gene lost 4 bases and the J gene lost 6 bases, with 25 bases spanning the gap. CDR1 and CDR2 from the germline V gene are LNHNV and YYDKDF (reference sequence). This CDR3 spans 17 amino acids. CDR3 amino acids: CATSKGVGGAMQGEQYF. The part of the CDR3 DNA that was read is TGTGCCACCAGCAAGGGGGTTGGGGGCGCAATGCAGGGCGAG.

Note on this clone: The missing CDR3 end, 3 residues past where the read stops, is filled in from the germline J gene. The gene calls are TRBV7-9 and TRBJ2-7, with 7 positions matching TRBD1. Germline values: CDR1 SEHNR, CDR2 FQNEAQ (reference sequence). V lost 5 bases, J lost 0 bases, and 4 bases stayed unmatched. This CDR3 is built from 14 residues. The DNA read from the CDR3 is TGTGCCAGCAGCCTGACAGGGCTCTCCTACGAG. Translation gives CASSLTGLSYE. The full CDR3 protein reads CASSLTGLSYEQYF.

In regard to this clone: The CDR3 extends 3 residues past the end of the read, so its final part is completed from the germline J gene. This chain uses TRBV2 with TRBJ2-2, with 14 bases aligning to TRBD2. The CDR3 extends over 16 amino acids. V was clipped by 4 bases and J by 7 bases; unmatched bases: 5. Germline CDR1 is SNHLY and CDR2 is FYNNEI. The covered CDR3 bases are TGTGCCAGCAGTGTGGGGGGACTAGCGGGAGTCGGGGAG. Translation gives CASSVGGLAGVGE. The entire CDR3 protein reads CASSVGGLAGVGELFF.

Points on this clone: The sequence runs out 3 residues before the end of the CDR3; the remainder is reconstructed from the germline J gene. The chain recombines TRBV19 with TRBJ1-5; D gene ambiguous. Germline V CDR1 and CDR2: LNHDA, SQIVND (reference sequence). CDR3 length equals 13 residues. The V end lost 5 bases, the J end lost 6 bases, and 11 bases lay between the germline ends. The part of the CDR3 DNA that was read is TGTGCCAGTAGTCAAGGGTGGCGTCAGCCC. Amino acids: CASSQGWRQP. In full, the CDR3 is CASSQGWRQPQHF. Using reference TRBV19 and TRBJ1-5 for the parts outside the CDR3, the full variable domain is DGGITQSPKYLFRKEGQNVTLSCEQNLNHDAMYWYRQDPGQGLRLIYYSQIVNDFQKGDIAEGYSVSREKKESFPLTVTSAQKNPTAFYLCASSQGWRQPQHFGDGTRLSIL.

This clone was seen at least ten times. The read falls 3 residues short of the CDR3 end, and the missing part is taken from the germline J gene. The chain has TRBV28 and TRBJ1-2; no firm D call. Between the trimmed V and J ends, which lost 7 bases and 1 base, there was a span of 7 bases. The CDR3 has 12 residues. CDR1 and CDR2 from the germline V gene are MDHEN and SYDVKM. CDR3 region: CASISVNYGYTF. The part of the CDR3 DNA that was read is TGTGCCAGCATTTCCGTTAACTATGGC.

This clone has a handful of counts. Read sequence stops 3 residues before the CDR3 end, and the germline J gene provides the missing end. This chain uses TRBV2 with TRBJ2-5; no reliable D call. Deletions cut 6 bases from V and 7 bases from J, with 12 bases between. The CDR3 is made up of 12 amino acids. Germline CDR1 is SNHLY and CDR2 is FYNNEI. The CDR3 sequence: CASSPRILTQYF. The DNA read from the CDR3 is TGTGCCAGCAGCCCGCGGATTTTGACC.

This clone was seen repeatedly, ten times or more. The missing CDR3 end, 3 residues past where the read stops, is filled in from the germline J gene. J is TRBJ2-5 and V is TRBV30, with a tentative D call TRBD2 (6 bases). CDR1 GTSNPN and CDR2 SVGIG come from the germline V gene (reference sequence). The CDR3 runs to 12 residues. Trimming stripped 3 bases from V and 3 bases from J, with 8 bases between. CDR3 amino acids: CAWSGGEETQYF. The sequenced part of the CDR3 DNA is TGTGCCTGGAGCGGGGGAGAAGAGACC.

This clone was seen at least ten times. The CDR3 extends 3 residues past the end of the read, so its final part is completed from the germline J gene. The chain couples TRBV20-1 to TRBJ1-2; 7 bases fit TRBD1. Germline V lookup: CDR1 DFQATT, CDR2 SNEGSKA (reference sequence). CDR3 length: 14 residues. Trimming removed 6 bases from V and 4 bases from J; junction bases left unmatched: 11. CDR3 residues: CSALTGTDGYGYTF. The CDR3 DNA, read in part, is TGCAGTGCCCTAACCGGGACAGATGGCTATGGC.

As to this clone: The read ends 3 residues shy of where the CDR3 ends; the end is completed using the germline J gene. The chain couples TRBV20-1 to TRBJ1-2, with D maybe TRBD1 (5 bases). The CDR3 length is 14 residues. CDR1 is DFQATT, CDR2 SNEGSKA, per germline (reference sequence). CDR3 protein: CSAPPGGDSYDYTF. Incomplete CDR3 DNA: TGCAGTGCTCCCCCCGGGGGTGACAGCTACGAC.

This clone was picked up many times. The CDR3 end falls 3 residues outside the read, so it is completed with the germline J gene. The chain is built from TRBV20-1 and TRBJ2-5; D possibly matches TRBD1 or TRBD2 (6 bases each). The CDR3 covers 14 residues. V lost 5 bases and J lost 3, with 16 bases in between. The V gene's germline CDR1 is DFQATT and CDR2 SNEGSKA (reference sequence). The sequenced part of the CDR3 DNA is TGCAGTGCTTATATCGCGGGACAAAAAGAGACC. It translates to CSAYIAGQKET. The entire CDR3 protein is CSAYIAGQKETQYF.

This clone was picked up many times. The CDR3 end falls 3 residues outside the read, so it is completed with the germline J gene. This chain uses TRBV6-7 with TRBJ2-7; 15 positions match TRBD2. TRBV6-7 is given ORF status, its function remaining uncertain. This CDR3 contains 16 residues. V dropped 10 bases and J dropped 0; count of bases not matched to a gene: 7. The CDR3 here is CAIPGTSGRYSYEQYF. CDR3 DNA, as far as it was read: TGTGCCATCCCCGGGACTAGCGGGAGGTACTCCTACGAG.

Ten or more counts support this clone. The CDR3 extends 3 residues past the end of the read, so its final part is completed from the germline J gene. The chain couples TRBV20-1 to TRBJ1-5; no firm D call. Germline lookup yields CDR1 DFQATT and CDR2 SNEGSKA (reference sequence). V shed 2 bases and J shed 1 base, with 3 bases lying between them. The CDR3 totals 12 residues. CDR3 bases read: TGCAGTGCTAGACAGAGCAATCAGCCC. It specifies CSARQSNQP. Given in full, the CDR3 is CSARQSNQPQHF.

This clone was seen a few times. The part of the CDR3 DNA that was read is TGCGCCAGCAGGTTTTCTACAGCCTCCTACGAG. Protein: CASRFSTASYE. The complete CDR3 protein is CASRFSTASYEQYF. The chain couples TRBV5-1 to TRBJ2-7; unclear D gene. The read terminates 3 residues ahead of where the CDR3 ends, so the germline J gene completes it. V was clipped by 5 bases and J by 0 bases, with 12 bases between them. Germline CDR1 reads SGHRS; CDR2 reads YFSETQ. CDR3 length: 14 amino acids.